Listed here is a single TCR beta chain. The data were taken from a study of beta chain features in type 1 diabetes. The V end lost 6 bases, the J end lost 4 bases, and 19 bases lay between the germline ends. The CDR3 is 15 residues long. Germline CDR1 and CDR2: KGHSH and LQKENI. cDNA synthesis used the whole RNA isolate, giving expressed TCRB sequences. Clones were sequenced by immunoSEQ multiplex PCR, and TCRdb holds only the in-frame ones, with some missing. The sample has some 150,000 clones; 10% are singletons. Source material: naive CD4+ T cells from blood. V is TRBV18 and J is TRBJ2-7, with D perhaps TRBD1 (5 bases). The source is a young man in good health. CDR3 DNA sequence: TGTGCCAGCTCGCCGGATCAGGGATCGCGTTACGAGCAGTACTTC. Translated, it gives CASSPDQGSRYEQYF.